The sequence of this TCR beta chain was determined in a study of cytomegalovirus exposure and HLA in healthy donors. Whole-study results and caveats: In a later analysis, an Asian-associated ancestry cluster reportedly showed fewer N-insertions than the approximately 700-donor mean. Later analysis showed most CMV-associated TCR beta chains appearing HLA-restricted. A previous analysis found most TCR beta V segments productive roughly 90% or roughly 30% of the time. Under in vitro conditions, a few CMV-associated chains were confirmed as specific for CMV antigens.

Germline CDR1 reads MNHNS; CDR2 reads SASEGT. With V trimmed by 2 bases and J by 7 bases, 2 bases remained unmatched. This CDR3 has 12 amino acids. The PCR contained 60 Vbeta and 13 Jbeta primers. Generated by immunoSEQ multiplex PCR, the TCRdb table keeps only in-frame clones and is missing some. Among roughly 160,000 clones listed, 73% were seen once. Note on this clone: Its antigen is not known.

The rearrangement uses TRBV6-1 and TRBJ2-7; 7 bases map to TRBD2. The sample consisted of PBMCs. The receptor was derived from a woman under 30 in good health and CMV-seropositive. CDR3 amino acids: CASSEHGGEQYF. CDR3 sequence (DNA): TGTGCCAGCAGTGAACACGGGGGGGAGCAGTACTTC.